This TCR beta chain was recovered during a study of regulatory T cells in long-lasting Graves disease. Study in general: Over 5 years of antithyroid drugs plus positive TSH receptor antibodies defined persistent Graves' disease. Study-level findings and limits: Relative to new patients (approximately 1,000), persistent patients exhibited greater sharing of public clonotypes (around 2,700). TRBV28 was favored in persistent disease, as were TRBJ1-2 and TRBJ2-5.

This sample's time point: persistent/refractory GD, antithyroid drugs over 5 years with positive TRAb. RNA isolated from PBMCs was used to make the TCR library. Recruitment took place at an endocrinology department in Xi'an, China. This clonotype was counted ten times or more. Antigen specificity is unknown. The TCR beta library used iRepertoire HTBI primers with Arm-PCR amplification of CDR3. MiXCR was run by TCRdb on the multiplex PCR reads, yielding one entry per CDR3 protein. This sample has over 450,000 distinct CDR3 sequences, with around a fifth found just once. This CDR3 comprises 14 residues. The germline V gene encodes CDR1 SGHAT and CDR2 FQDESV (reference sequence). V lost 1 base, J lost 6 bases, and 12 bases lay in between.

This chain connects TRBV11-1 to TRBJ1-1; TRBD1 might be the D (5 bases). This TCR came from a female donor with Graves disease. The sequencing here drew on peripheral blood mononuclear cells (PBMCs), taken when the disease was refractory, from a patient treated with antithyroid drugs. The CDR3 protein is CASSLGDGGSEAFF. CDR3 nucleotide sequence: TGTGCCAGCAGCTTAGGAGACGGGGGTTCTGAAGCTTTCTTT.